The next 15 T cell receptor beta chains were all read from a single sample in a study of T cells after yellow fever vaccination. MiXCR was run by TCRdb on the 5' RACE reads, yielding one entry per CDR3 protein. The sample includes about 74,000 distinct CDR3 sequences, around 7% of them seen just once. The input for sequencing was CD8+ T cells sorted from PBMCs, taken less than 6 days after the first yellow fever vaccination. The receptor set was obtained from a man aged 18 to 29 who received the YFV17D yellow fever vaccine.

The genes are TRBV18 and TRBJ2-7; a possible D gene is TRBD2 (5 bases). Germline V gene sequence: CDR1 KGHSH, CDR2 LQKENI. V was pared by 5 bases and J by 6 bases, with 14 bases between. The CDR3 spans 13 residues. This CDR3 is CASSASPFGEQYV. The CDR3 DNA sequence: TGTGCCAGCTCAGCTAGCCCCTTTGGCGAGCAGTACGTC.

This clonotype was observed many times. The V gene is TRBV7-6, the J gene TRBJ2-1; 8 nucleotides align to TRBD1. The CDR3 is 16 amino acids. V shed 2 bases and J 4 bases; nucleotides not matched to a gene: 7. From germline, CDR1 is SGHVS and CDR2 FNYEAQ. CDR3: CASSLYGTGPYNEQFF. The CDR3 DNA reads TGTGCCAGCAGCTTATACGGGACAGGACCTTACAATGAGCAGTTCTTC. The entire variable domain, with the rest obtained from reference TRBV7-6 and TRBJ2-1, is as follows: GAGVSQSPRYKVTKRGQDVALRCDPISGHVSLYWYRQALGQGPEFLTYFNYEAQQDKSGLPNDRFSAERPEGSISTLTIQRTEQRDSAMYRCASSLYGTGPYNEQFFGPGTRLTVL.

This clonotype was detected ten times or more. The chain combines TRBV19 with TRBJ1-1, with D maybe TRBD1 (6 bases). The V gene lost 3 bases and the J gene lost 4 bases, with 9 bases spanning the gap. CDR3 size: 13 residues. Germline lookup yields CDR1 LNHDA and CDR2 SQIVND (reference sequence). CDR3 residues: CASSIRGATEAFF. For the CDR3, the DNA is TGTGCCAGTAGTATCCGGGGGGCCACTGAAGCTTTCTTT.

This clonotype was recorded at least ten times. The chain links TRBV4-1 to TRBJ2-1, with 8 bases fitting TRBD2. The CDR3 has 15 amino acids. With V trimmed by 6 bases and J by 6 bases, 10 bases remained unmatched. Per the germline V gene, CDR1 is MGHRA and CDR2 is YSYEKL. CDR3 region: CASRVGAGGPNEQFF. As DNA, the CDR3 is TGCGCCAGCAGGGTAGGGGCGGGGGGACCCAATGAGCAGTTCTTC.

The V gene is TRBV27, the J gene TRBJ2-7, with 9 bases matching TRBD1. Unmatched junction bases numbered 5, after V lost 4 bases and J lost 7 bases. This CDR3 spans 13 amino acids. The germline CDR1 and CDR2 sequences are MNHEY and SMNVEV (reference sequence). DNA for the CDR3: TGTGCCAGCAGTTCAGGACAGGGGAGGGAGCAGTACGTC. Its protein is CASSSGQGREQYV.

The rearrangement uses TRBV5-1 and TRBJ2-2; D tentatively fits TRBD1 or TRBD2 (5 bases each). The CDR3 consists of 16 residues. Germline loops: CDR1 SGHRS, CDR2 YFSETQ. Between the trimmed V and J ends, which lost 3 bases and 3 bases, there was a span of 15 bases. For the CDR3, the DNA is TGCGCCAGCAGCTCCTCCGGGGCCGGTTACACCGGGGAGCTGTTTTTT. Its translation: CASSSSGAGYTGELFF.

V usage is TRBV5-1 and J usage is TRBJ2-7; tentatively, D is TRBD1 (5 bases). Germline V CDR1 and CDR2: SGHRS, YFSETQ. This CDR3 contains 17 residues. Trimming took off 5 bases at V and 0 bases at J, with 21 bases between the two ends. The CDR3 region has the DNA TGCGCCAGCAGTTCCCGAGACCAGGGCCCTAGCTCCTACGAGCAGTACGTC. Translating it yields CASSSRDQGPSSYEQYV.

The chain links TRBV11-2 to TRBJ1-6; 9 nucleotides align to TRBD1. The CDR3 has 15 amino acids. The V and J ends lost 5 bases and 7 bases, in that order; junction bases with no gene match: 6. CDR1 and CDR2 from the germline V gene are SGHAT and FQNNGV. DNA of the CDR3: TGTGCCAGCAGCACGACAGGGGGGGGAAATTCACCCCTCCACTTT. Translating it yields CASSTTGGGNSPLHF.

This clonotype was detected only a few times. CDR3 amino acids: CASSRDRAQFF. Written as DNA, the CDR3 is TGTGCCAGCAGCAGAGACAGGGCGCAGTTCTTC. The chain links TRBV7-9 to TRBJ2-1; 7 bases are shared with TRBD1. V was pared by 5 bases and J by 12 bases, with 4 bases of the junction left unmatched. This CDR3 is 11 amino acids long. Per germline, CDR1 SEHNR and CDR2 FQNEAQ (reference sequence).

This clonotype was seen ten or more times. The DNA for the CDR3 is TGTGCCAGCACTAGAGTCCGGGGCCGCGAGCAGTACGTC. It translates to CASTRVRGREQYV. The chain is built from TRBV21-1 and TRBJ2-7; TRBD2 was called by the table and not checked on the DNA. TRBV21-1 is tagged as a pseudogene. The CDR3 consists of 13 residues.

The genes are TRBV27 and TRBJ2-1; tentative D call: TRBD2 (5 bases). Germline loops: CDR1 MNHEY, CDR2 SMNVEV (reference sequence). Trimming cost V 7 bases and J 14 bases, with 18 bases left between them. CDR3 length: 12 amino acids. The DNA for the CDR3 is TGTGCCAGCACTCCTTCGCCCGGGATAGAGTTCTTC. It is translated as CASTPSPGIEFF.

This clonotype was seen a handful of times. V usage is TRBV2 and J usage is TRBJ2-7, with 7 bases aligning to TRBD2. V trimming: 8 bases; J trimming: 4 bases; junction bases outside the gene matches: 11. The CDR3 sequence is 14 residues long. The germline V gene encodes CDR1 SNHLY and CDR2 FYNNEI. The CDR3 nucleotides read TGTGCCAGCCATCAGTTGGGCGGGAGATACGAGCAGTACGTC. Translated: CASHQLGGRYEQYV.

This clonotype was counted only a few times. The rearrangement joins TRBV7-2 to TRBJ2-5, with D perhaps matching TRBD2 (6 bases). This CDR3 is built from 15 residues. V lost 1 base and J lost 0, with 9 bases in between. Germline V gene lookup returns CDR1 SGHTA and CDR2 FQGNSA. CDR3 amino acids: CASSLVGGYQETQYF. In DNA, the CDR3 is TGTGCCAGCAGCTTAGTTGGGGGGTACCAAGAGACCCAGTACTTC.

In its sample, this clonotype was seen many times. The CDR3 DNA is TGCGCCAGCAGCCAAGATCAGAAGGGACCCTCTGGGGCCAACGTCCTGACTTTC. Residues: CASSQDQKGPSGANVLTF. This sequence joins TRBV4-3 and TRBJ2-6; D possibly matches TRBD1 or TRBD2 (5 bases each). V was shortened by 0 bases and J by 0 bases, with 12 bases between the two germline ends. Germline V gene data show CDR1 as LGHNA and CDR2 as YSLEER. This CDR3 spans 18 amino acids.

The chain is built from TRBV27 and TRBJ2-3; D gene unclear. Deletions cut 2 bases from V and 3 bases from J, with 6 bases between. The CDR3 contains 13 residues. CDR1 MNHEY and CDR2 SMNVEV come from the germline V gene (reference sequence). CDR3 nucleotide sequence: TGTGCCAGCAGTTTAATGAGAACAGATACGCAGTATTTT. Its protein product is CASSLMRTDTQYF.